Presented here are 13 T cell receptor beta chains from one specimen sequenced in a study of T-cell memory formation after mild COVID-19. Each CDR3 protein gets one entry after TCRdb re-called the 5' RACE reads with MiXCR. The table has about 390,000 distinct CDR3 sequences, approximately 16% seen once. The sequenced material came from PBMCs or a T cell subset sorted from them (not recorded which). These receptors originate from a man aged 18 to 29 who had mild COVID-19 (a few samples of this study predate the infection). Cell type and time point are not known.

The chain employs TRBV10-3 and TRBJ2-1; tentative D call: TRBD2 (5 bases). V lost 0 bases and J lost 4, with 10 bases in between. Per germline, CDR1 ENHRY and CDR2 SYGVKD. This CDR3 is 15 amino acids long. The CDR3 loop is CAISESLTGYNEQFF. DNA for the CDR3: TGTGCCATCAGTGAGTCGTTGACGGGGTACAATGAGCAGTTCTTC.

The V and J genes are TRBV18 and TRBJ2-7; D may correspond to TRBD1 or TRBD2 (5 bases each). The V end lost 0 bases, the J end lost 2 bases, and 11 bases lay between the germline ends. CDR1 is KGHSH, CDR2 LQKENI, per germline. This CDR3 region has 15 residues. The CDR3 DNA reads TGTGCCAGCTCACCACCAGGGACGGCTCCCTACGAGCAGTACTTC. It yields the protein CASSPPGTAPYEQYF. The full variable domain, rest sourced from reference TRBV18 and TRBJ2-7, is NAGVMQNPRHLVRRRGQEARLRCSPMKGHSHVYWYRQLPEEGLKFMVYLQKENIIDESGMPKERFSAEFPKEGPSILRIQQVVRGDSAAYFCASSPPGTAPYEQYFGPGTRLTVT.

This clonotype was observed a handful of times. The rearrangement joins TRBV7-3 to TRBJ2-1; 9 bases line up with TRBD2. Looked up from germline, CDR1 is SGHTA and CDR2 is FQGTGA. This CDR3 spans 15 amino acids. V lost 7 bases and J lost 4; bases outside the gene matches: 8. CDR3 nucleotide sequence: TGTGCCAGCACCCCCGGTAGCGGGGGTTACAATGAGCAGTTCTTC. This translates into CASTPGSGGYNEQFF.

This clonotype was observed a few times. The V call is TRBV11-2, the J call TRBJ2-5, with D perhaps being TRBD1 or TRBD2 (6 bases each). V dropped 8 bases and J dropped 3 bases, with 13 bases sitting between them. The germline V gene encodes CDR1 SGHAT and CDR2 FQNNGV. CDR3 length equals 13 residues. The DNA of the CDR3 is TGTGCCAGCGGGGGGCGGGGAGAAGAGACCCAGTACTTC. Translation gives CASGGRGEETQYF.

The genes are TRBV7-9 and TRBJ2-3; D is possibly TRBD1 (7 bases). Germline assignment: CDR1 SEHNR and CDR2 FQNEAQ (reference sequence). V dropped 3 bases and J dropped 4 bases, with 14 bases sitting between them. The CDR3 has 15 residues. The CDR3 loop reads CASSFGRGEADTQYF. As DNA, the CDR3 is TGTGCCAGCAGCTTTGGCAGGGGGGAGGCAGATACGCAGTATTTT.

This chain connects TRBV28 to TRBJ2-7; a possible D gene is TRBD2 (6 bases). The CDR3 contains 15 residues. V was pared by 6 bases and J by 0 bases, with 15 bases between. Germline V gene sequence: CDR1 MDHEN, CDR2 SYDVKM. The CDR3 nucleotides are TGTGCCAGCAGCTCCGGGACTGCGAGCTCCTACGAGCAGTACGTC. Translation: CASSSGTASSYEQYV.

The V gene is TRBV20-1, the J gene TRBJ2-5, with 9 bases that match TRBD2. The germline CDR1 and CDR2 sequences are DFQATT and SNEGSKA (reference sequence). The CDR3 consists of 16 residues. Trimming took 1 base from V and 2 from J; bases not matched to a gene: 8. The CDR3 DNA sequence: TGCAGTGCTAGAGGTGCGGGGGGGCGAGGGCAAGAGACCCAGTACTTC. This encodes CSARGAGGRGQETQYF.

This clonotype was seen just once. The chain carries TRBV6-6 and TRBJ1-5; D is undetermined. Germline V gene sequence: CDR1 MNHNY, CDR2 SVGAGI (reference sequence). The CDR3 consists of 14 residues. The V end was cut by 5 bases, the J end by 0 bases, with 8 bases between. The CDR3 spells CASSLKNSNQPQHF. Here the CDR3 DNA reads TGTGCCAGCAGTCTGAAAAATAGCAATCAGCCCCAGCATTTT.

J is TRBJ2-1 and V is TRBV20-1, with 7 positions matching TRBD1. The germline CDR1 and CDR2 sequences are DFQATT and SNEGSKA (reference sequence). V was clipped by 5 bases and J by 4 bases; unmatched bases: 8. The length of the CDR3 is 14 residues. This chain's CDR3 is CSAHPGRGYNEQFF. CDR3 bases: TGCAGTGCTCACCCGGGCAGGGGGTACAATGAGCAGTTCTTC.

V gene TRBV7-8 combines with J gene TRBJ2-7; the D is unclear. Trimming pared 5 bases from V and 6 bases from J, leaving 14 bases between. This CDR3 comprises 13 residues. CDR1 and CDR2 from the germline V gene are SGHVS and FQNEAQ. CDR3 sequence (DNA): TGTGCCAGCAGCCCGACGACGGGTCGCGAGCAGTACGTC. Its protein is CASSPTTGREQYV.

This clonotype occurred many times. The rearrangement joins TRBV12-3 or TRBV12-4 to TRBJ1-5; D gene unclear. Trimming removed 5 bases at V and 0 bases at J, with 11 bases between. This CDR3 comprises 15 residues. The CDR3 protein is CASSRDGDSNQPQHF. CDR3 nucleotide sequence: TGTGCCAGCAGTCGAGACGGAGATAGCAATCAGCCCCAGCATTTT.

The chain uses TRBV20-1 and TRBJ2-7; 8 positions agree with TRBD1. After removal of 5 bases from V and 4 bases from J, the junction contained 7 bases not matched to a gene. The CDR3 spans 13 residues. Germline V gives CDR1 DFQATT, CDR2 SNEGSKA (reference sequence). This chain's CDR3 is CSAPRQGTYEQYF. Here the CDR3 DNA reads TGCAGTGCTCCTCGACAGGGGACTTACGAGCAGTACTTC.

The table lists this clonotype with many counts. The rearrangement links TRBV4-3 to TRBJ2-7; TRBD1 matches at 7 bases. CDR3 length: 15 residues. Germline CDR1 LGHNA, CDR2 YSLEER. V was clipped by 0 bases and J by 4 bases; unmatched bases: 6. CDR3: CASSQDRQGVYEQYF. In nucleotides, the CDR3 is TGCGCCAGCAGCCAAGATAGACAGGGAGTTTACGAGCAGTACTTC.